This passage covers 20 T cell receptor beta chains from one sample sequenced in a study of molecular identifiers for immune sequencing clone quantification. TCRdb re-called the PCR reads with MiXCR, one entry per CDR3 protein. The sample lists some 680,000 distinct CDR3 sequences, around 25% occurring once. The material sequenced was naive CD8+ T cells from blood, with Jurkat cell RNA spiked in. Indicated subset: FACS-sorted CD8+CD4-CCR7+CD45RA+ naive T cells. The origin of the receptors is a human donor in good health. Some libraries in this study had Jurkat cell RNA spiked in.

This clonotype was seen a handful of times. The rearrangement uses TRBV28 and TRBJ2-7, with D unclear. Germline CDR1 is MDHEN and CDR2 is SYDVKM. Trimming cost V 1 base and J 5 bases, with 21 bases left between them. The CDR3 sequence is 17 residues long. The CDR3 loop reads CASSLFPLHGRKDEQYF. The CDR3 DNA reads TGTGCCAGCAGTTTATTCCCACTCCACGGGCGCAAGGACGAGCAGTACTTC.

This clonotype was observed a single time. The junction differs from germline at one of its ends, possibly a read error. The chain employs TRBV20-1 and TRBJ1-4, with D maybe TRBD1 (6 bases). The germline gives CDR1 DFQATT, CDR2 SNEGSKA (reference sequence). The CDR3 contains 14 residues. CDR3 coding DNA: TGCAGTGCCAAAGACCGGGACATAGGTGAAAAACTGGTTTTT. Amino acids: CSAKDRDIGEKLVF.

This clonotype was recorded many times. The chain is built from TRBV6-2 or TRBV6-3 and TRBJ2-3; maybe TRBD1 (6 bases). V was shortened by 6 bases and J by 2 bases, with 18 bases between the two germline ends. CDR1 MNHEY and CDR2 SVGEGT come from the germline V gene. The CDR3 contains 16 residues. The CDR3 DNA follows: TGTGCCAGCAGCGGCGGACAGCTATTGATCACAGATACGCAGTATTTT. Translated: CASSGGQLLITDTQYF.

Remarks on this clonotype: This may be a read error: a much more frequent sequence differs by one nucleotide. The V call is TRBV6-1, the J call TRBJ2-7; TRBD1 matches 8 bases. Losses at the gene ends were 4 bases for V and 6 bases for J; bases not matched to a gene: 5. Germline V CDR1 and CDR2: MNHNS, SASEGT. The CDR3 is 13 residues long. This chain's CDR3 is CASSGQGIAEQYF. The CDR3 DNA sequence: TGTGCCAGCAGTGGACAGGGGATCGCCGAGCAGTACTTC.

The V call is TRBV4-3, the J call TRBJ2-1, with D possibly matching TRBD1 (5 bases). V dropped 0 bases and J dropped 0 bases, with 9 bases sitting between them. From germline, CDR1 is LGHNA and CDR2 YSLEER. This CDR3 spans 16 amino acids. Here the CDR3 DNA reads TGCGCCAGCAGCCAAGACTTTGACAGCTCCTACAATGAGCAGTTCTTC. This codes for CASSQDFDSSYNEQFF.

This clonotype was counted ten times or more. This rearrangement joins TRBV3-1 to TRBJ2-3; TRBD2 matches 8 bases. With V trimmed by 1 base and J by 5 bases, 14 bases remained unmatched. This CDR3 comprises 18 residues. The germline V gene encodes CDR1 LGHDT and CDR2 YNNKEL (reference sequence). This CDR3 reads CASSQVAGGRTTRDTQYF. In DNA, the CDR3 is TGTGCCAGCAGCCAAGTGGCGGGAGGCCGGACTACCCGAGATACGCAGTATTTT.

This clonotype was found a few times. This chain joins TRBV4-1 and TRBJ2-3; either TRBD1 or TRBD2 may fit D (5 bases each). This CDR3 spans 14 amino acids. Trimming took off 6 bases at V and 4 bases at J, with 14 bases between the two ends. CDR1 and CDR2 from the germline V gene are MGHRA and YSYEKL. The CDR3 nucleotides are TGCGCCAGCAGATGGGCCCTGGGGGCAGATACGCAGTATTTT. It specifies CASRWALGADTQYF.

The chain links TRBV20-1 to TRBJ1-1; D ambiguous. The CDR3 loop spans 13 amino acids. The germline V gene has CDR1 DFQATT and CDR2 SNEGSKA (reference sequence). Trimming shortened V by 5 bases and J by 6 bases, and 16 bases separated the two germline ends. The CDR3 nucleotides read TGCAGTGCTCGTACTCCTCTTGGCCCTGAAGCTTTCTTT. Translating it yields CSARTPLGPEAFF.

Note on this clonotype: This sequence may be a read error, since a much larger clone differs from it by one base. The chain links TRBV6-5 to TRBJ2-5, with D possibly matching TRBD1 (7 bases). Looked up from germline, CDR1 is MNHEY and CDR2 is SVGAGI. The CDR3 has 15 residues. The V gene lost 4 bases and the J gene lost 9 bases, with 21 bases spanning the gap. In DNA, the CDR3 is TGTGCCAGCAGTTCCACAGGGGCGGACGGGGAGGCCCAGTACTTC. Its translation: CASSSTGADGEAQYF.

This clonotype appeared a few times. CDR3 amino acids: CASSQFADKTQETQYF. The CDR3 DNA sequence: TGTGCCAGCAGCCAATTCGCGGACAAGACCCAAGAGACCCAGTACTTC. The chain combines TRBV11-2 with TRBJ2-5; perhaps TRBD1 as D (5 bases). The CDR3 totals 16 residues. Trimming removed 5 bases from V and 1 base from J, with 17 bases in between. Per germline, CDR1 SGHAT and CDR2 FQNNGV.

CDR3 in DNA: TGTGCCAGCAGTACTCGACTAGACGAGCAGTACTTC. It encodes CASSTRLDEQYF. This rearrangement joins TRBV27 to TRBJ2-7; a weak D match, TRBD2 (6 bases). Germline CDR1 MNHEY, CDR2 SMNVEV (reference sequence). The CDR3 has 12 residues. Trimming stripped 5 bases from V and 5 bases from J, with 10 bases between.

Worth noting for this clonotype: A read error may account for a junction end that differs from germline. CDR3 DNA: TGCAGTGCTAGAGATCTCAGGAGCCTAAACACTAAAGCTTTCTTT. Amino acid sequence: CSARDLRSLNTKAFF. The chain carries TRBV20-1 and TRBJ1-1; D remains ambiguous. CDR1 is DFQATT, CDR2 SNEGSKA, per germline (reference sequence). The CDR3 is made up of 15 amino acids.

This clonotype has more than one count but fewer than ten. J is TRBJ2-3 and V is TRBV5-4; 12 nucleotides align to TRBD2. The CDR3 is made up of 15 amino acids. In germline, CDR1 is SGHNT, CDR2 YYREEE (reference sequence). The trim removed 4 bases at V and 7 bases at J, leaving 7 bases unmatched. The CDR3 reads CASSLGLAGQNTQYF. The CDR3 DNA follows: TGTGCCAGCAGCCTCGGACTAGCGGGACAAAATACGCAGTATTTT.

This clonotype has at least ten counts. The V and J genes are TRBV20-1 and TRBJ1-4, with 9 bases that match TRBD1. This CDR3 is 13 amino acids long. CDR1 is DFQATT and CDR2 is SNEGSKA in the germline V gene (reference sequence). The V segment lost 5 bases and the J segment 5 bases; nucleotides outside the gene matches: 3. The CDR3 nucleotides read TGCAGTGCTCCGGACAGGGGCAATGAAAAACTGTTTTTT. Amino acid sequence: CSAPDRGNEKLFF.

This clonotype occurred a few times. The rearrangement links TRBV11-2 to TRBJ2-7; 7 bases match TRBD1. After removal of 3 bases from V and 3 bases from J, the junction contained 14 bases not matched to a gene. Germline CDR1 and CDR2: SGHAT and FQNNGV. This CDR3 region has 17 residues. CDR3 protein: CASSFSGHRQGLYEQYF. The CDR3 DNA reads TGTGCCAGCAGCTTCTCCGGCCACCGACAGGGCCTCTACGAGCAGTACTTC.

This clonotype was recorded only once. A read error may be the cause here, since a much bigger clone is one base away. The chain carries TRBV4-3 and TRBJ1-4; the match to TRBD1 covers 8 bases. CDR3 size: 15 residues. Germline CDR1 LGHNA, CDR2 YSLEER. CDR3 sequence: CASSQDTGGWEKLLF. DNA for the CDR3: TGCGCCAGCAGCCAAGACACAGGGGGATGGGAAAAACTGCTTTTT.

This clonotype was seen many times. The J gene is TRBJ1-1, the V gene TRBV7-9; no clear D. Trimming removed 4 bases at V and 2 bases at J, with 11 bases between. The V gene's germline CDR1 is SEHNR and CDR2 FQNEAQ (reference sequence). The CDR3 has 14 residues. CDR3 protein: CASSYGSANTEAFF. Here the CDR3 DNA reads TGTGCCAGCAGCTACGGCTCAGCAAACACTGAAGCTTTCTTT.

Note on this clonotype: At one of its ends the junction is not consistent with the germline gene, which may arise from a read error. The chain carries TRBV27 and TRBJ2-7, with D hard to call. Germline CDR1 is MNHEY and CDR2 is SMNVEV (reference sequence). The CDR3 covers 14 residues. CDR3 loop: CASSLSVCSYEQYF. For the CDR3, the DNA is TGTGCCAGCAGTCTATCAGTATGCTCCTACGAGCAGTACTTC.

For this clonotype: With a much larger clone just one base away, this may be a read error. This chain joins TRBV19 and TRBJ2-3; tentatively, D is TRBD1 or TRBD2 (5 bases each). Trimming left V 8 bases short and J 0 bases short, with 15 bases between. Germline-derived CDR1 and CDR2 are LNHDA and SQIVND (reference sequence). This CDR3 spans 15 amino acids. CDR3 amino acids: CASAAFGASTDTQYF. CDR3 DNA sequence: TGTGCCAGTGCAGCGTTCGGGGCTAGCACAGATACGCAGTATTTT.

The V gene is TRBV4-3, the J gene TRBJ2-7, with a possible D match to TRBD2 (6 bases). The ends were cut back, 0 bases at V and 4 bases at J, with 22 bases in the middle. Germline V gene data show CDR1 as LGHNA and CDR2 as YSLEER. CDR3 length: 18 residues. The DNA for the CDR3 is TGCGCCAGCAGCCAAGATCTCCCGGGAGCGGCTTATTCTTACGAGCAGTACTTC. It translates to CASSQDLPGAAYSYEQYF.